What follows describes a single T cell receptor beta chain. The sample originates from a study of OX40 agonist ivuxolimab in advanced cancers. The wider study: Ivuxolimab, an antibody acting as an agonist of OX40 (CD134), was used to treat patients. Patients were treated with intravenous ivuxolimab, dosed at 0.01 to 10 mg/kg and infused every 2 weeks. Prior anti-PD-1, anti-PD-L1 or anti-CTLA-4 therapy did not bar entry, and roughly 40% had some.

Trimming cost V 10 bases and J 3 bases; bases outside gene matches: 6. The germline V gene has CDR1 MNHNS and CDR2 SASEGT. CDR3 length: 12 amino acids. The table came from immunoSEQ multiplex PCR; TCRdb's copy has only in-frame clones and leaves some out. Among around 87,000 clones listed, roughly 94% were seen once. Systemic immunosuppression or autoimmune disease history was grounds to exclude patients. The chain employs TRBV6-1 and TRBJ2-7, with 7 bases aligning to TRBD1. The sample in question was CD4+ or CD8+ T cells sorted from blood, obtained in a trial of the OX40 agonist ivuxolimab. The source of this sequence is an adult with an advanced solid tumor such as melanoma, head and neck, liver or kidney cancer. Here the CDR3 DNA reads TGTGCCACGCGACAGGGCTTCTACGAGCAGTACTTC. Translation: CATRQGFYEQYF.